The 32 T cell receptor beta chains in this list originate from one sample, sequenced in a study of blood T cell repertoires in COVID-19. The table came from immunoSEQ multiplex PCR; TCRdb's copy has only in-frame clones and leaves some out. The sample has about 250,000 clones, approximately 89% seen once. Sequenced material: peripheral blood. The receptors here all came from a woman between 25 and 40 years old with COVID-19, enrolled during active disease.

The CDR3 here is CAISHISGEAFF. CDR3 coding DNA: TGTGCCATCAGTCACATATCTGGTGAAGCTTTCTTT. This rearrangement joins TRBV10-3 to TRBJ1-1; D is uncertain. In germline, CDR1 is ENHRY, CDR2 SYGVKD. The CDR3 is made up of 12 amino acids. The ends were cut back, 5 bases at V and 7 bases at J, with 11 bases in the middle.

This clone was observed a single time. The CDR3 spells CASSEIAGPGDEQFF. CDR3 DNA sequence: TGCGCCAGCAGTGAAATAGCGGGTCCTGGGGATGAGCAGTTCTTC. V usage is TRBV10-1 and J usage is TRBJ2-1, with 7 positions matching TRBD2. The CDR3 loop spans 15 amino acids. Trimming cost V 3 bases and J 8 bases; bases outside gene matches: 10. Germline V CDR1 and CDR2: WNHNN, SYGVQD (reference sequence).

CDR3 loop: CASRGTGAGYGYTF. The CDR3 DNA sequence: TGTGCCAGCCGTGGGACAGGGGCTGGCTATGGCTACACCTTC. The chain employs TRBV18 and TRBJ1-2, with 10 bases matching TRBD1. Germline values: CDR1 KGHSH, CDR2 LQKENI. Trimming at V came to 8 bases and at J to 4 bases, leaving 7 bases not matched to a gene. This CDR3 comprises 14 residues.

This clone was seen just once. CDR3 amino acids: CASGRGDVTEAFF. The DNA of the CDR3 is TGTGCCAGCGGCAGGGGGGATGTCACTGAAGCTTTCTTT. The chain couples TRBV3-1 (or the pseudogene TRBV3-2) to TRBJ1-1; the match to TRBD1 covers 7 bases. The CDR3 contains 13 residues. Germline V CDR1 and CDR2: LGHDT, YNNKEL (reference sequence). With 8 bases clipped from V and 4 bases from J, the junction kept 7 bases outside the gene matches.

J is TRBJ1-5 and V is TRBV7-2; 8 bases agree with TRBD1. Germline CDR1 is SGHTA and CDR2 is FQGNSA. The CDR3 has 15 amino acids. V shed 5 bases, J shed 6 bases, and the junction held 9 bases outside the gene matches. The DNA for the CDR3 is TGTGCCAGCAGCCTAACCGGACAGGGAGGTCAGCCCCAGCATTTT. It encodes CASSLTGQGGQPQHF.

This chain connects TRBV4-1 to TRBJ1-1; possible D gene TRBD1, 6 bases. Germline V gene sequence: CDR1 MGHRA, CDR2 YSYEKL. Trimming removed 3 bases from V and 4 bases from J, with 24 bases in between. This CDR3 comprises 18 residues. The CDR3: CASSQGYQDRSAGTEAFF. CDR3 DNA sequence: TGCGCCAGCAGCCAGGGATACCAGGACAGAAGCGCGGGCACTGAAGCTTTCTTT.

V gene TRBV5-4 combines with J gene TRBJ2-1, with 9 nucleotides matching TRBD2. The V gene's germline CDR1 is SGHNT and CDR2 YYREEE (reference sequence). Trimming removed 1 base from V and 4 bases from J; junction bases left unmatched: 3. The CDR3 runs 15 residues. CDR3 DNA sequence: TGTGCCAGCAGCTTGAAGAGCGGGGGGTACAATGAGCAGTTCTTC. Amino acid sequence: CASSLKSGGYNEQFF.

V is TRBV5-6 and J is TRBJ2-2; 7 bases are shared with TRBD1. The CDR3 spans 18 residues. The junction had 14 bases not matched to a gene; V was cut back by 1 base and J by 5 bases. CDR1 SGHDT and CDR2 YYEEEE come from the germline V gene. The CDR3 sequence is CASSLYFKPGQLTGELFF. CDR3 DNA: TGTGCCAGCAGCTTGTATTTTAAACCGGGACAGCTAACCGGGGAGCTGTTTTTT.

Remarks on this clone: The identical CDR3 is also encoded by other nucleotide sequences in the sample. The V and J genes are TRBV7-9 and TRBJ1-4, with D hard to call. The CDR3 is made up of 14 amino acids. Germline lookup yields CDR1 SEHNR and CDR2 FQNEAQ (reference sequence). Between the trimmed V and J ends, which lost 1 base and 5 bases, there was a span of 8 bases. The chain's CDR3 is CASSLVPGNEKLFF. The CDR3 bases are TGTGCCAGCAGCTTAGTTCCGGGAAATGAAAAACTGTTTTTT.

This chain connects TRBV11-3 to TRBJ2-1, with a tentative D call TRBD2 (5 bases). V lost 0 bases and J lost 9, with 6 bases in between. The CDR3 length is 12 residues. Germline assignment: CDR1 SGHNT and CDR2 YENEEA. The CDR3 loop reads CASSLERGEQFF. CDR3 nucleotides: TGTGCCAGCAGCTTAGAACGGGGTGAGCAGTTCTTC. The whole variable domain, filled in from reference TRBV11-3 and TRBJ2-1, reads EAGVVQSPRYKIIEKKQPVAFWCNPISGHNTLYWYLQNLGQGPELLIRYENEEAVDDSQLPKDRFSAERLKGVDSTLKIQPAELGDSAVYLCASSLERGEQFFGPGTRLTVL.

The chain couples TRBV13 to TRBJ1-2, with TRBD1 as a possible D gene (6 bases). Germline CDR1 and CDR2: PRHDT and FYEKMQ (reference sequence). V was trimmed by 5 bases and J by 0 bases, leaving 13 bases between them. CDR3 size: 15 residues. CDR3 DNA sequence: TGTGCCAGCAGCCCAGCAGGGGAACCTAACTATGGCTACACCTTC. It translates to CASSPAGEPNYGYTF.

The genes are TRBV11-3 and TRBJ2-5; weak D call: TRBD2 (6 bases). Germline V CDR1 and CDR2: SGHNT, YENEEA. The CDR3 totals 16 residues. The V gene lost 3 bases and the J gene lost 2 bases, with 16 bases spanning the gap. DNA of the CDR3: TGTGCCAGCAGCTTGCTCCCCCGGGACTTGCAAGAGACCCAGTACTTC. Its protein is CASSLLPRDLQETQYF.

The rearrangement uses TRBV6-5 and TRBJ1-2; a possible D gene is TRBD1 (6 bases). This CDR3 is built from 12 residues. Germline lookup yields CDR1 MNHEY and CDR2 SVGAGI. The V gene lost 7 bases and the J gene lost 7 bases, with 13 bases spanning the gap. CDR3 loop: CASTPSRGGYTF. DNA for the CDR3: TGTGCCAGCACTCCTTCCAGGGGTGGCTACACCTTC.

This chain connects TRBV20-1 to TRBJ2-1, with D possibly being TRBD1 (5 bases). The germline CDR1 and CDR2 sequences are DFQATT and SNEGSKA (reference sequence). V was trimmed by 1 base and J by 10 bases, leaving 8 bases between them. There are 11 residues in the CDR3. The CDR3, as DNA: TGCAGTGCTAGAGCAGGGTTAGAGCAGTTCTTC. Protein sequence: CSARAGLEQFF.

The chain recombines TRBV6-2 or TRBV6-3 with TRBJ1-2; D is possibly TRBD1 (6 bases). Trimming took off 2 bases at V and 8 bases at J, with 12 bases between the two ends. The CDR3 spans 13 residues. CDR1 and CDR2 (germline): MNHEY, SVGEGT. CDR3 residues: CASSYGTGTGYTF. In DNA, the CDR3 is TGTGCCAGCAGTTACGGAACAGGGACGGGCTACACCTTC.

The rearrangement uses TRBV5-1 and TRBJ2-1, with 8 bases aligning to TRBD1. There are 16 residues in the CDR3. V shed 0 bases, J shed 4 bases, and the junction held 6 bases outside the gene matches. Germline V gives CDR1 SGHRS, CDR2 YFSETQ. This chain's CDR3 is CASSLASRTGYNEQFF. As DNA, the CDR3 is TGCGCCAGCAGCTTGGCTTCTCGGACAGGGTACAATGAGCAGTTCTTC.

The chain carries TRBV10-3 and TRBJ2-7, with TRBD1 as a possible D gene (6 bases). This CDR3 region has 13 residues. Germline V gene sequence: CDR1 ENHRY, CDR2 SYGVKD. V was shortened by 6 bases and J by 0 bases, with 9 bases between the two germline ends. Here the CDR3 reads CAIRDSSSYEQYF. CDR3 coding DNA: TGTGCCATCAGGGACAGTAGCTCCTACGAGCAGTACTTC.

This chain uses TRBV6-2 or TRBV6-3 with TRBJ1-6, with 9 bases fitting TRBD1. The CDR3 covers 15 residues. The germline V gene has CDR1 MNHEY and CDR2 SVGEGT. V lost 4 bases to trimming and J lost 9 bases; unmatched junction nucleotides: 7. The CDR3 loop reads CASSWTQGAISPLHF. DNA of the CDR3: TGTGCCAGCAGTTGGACACAGGGGGCTATTTCACCCCTCCACTTT.

The chain has TRBV7-9 and TRBJ1-1, with a possible D match to TRBD1 (6 bases). Per germline, CDR1 SEHNR and CDR2 FQNEAQ (reference sequence). This CDR3 has 13 residues. The V gene lost 2 bases and the J gene lost 7 bases, with 11 bases spanning the gap. The CDR3 DNA reads as TGTGCCAGCAGCTTACGACAGGAGAATGAAGCTTTCTTT. Its translation is CASSLRQENEAFF. Full variable domain (remainder filled in from reference TRBV7-9 and TRBJ1-1): DTGVSQNPRHKITKRGQNVTFRCDPISEHNRLYWYRQTLGQGPEFLTYFQNEAQLEKSRLLSDRFSAERPKGSFSTLEIQRTEQGDSAMYLCASSLRQENEAFFGQGTRLTVV.

CDR3 DNA: TGTGCCAGCAGCCCACAGGGGTCTTTGAACACTGAAGCTTTCTTT. This codes for CASSPQGSLNTEAFF. This chain links TRBV14 with TRBJ1-1; 7 positions agree with TRBD1. This CDR3 comprises 15 residues. V lost 4 bases to trimming and J lost 0 bases; unmatched junction nucleotides: 5. Germline V gene lookup returns CDR1 SGHDN and CDR2 FVKESK. The complete variable domain, with remaining parts taken from reference TRBV14 and TRBJ1-1, reads EAGVTQFPSHSVIEKGQTVTLRCDPISGHDNLYWYRRVMGKEIKFLLHFVKESKQDESGMPNNRFLAERTGGTYSTLKVQPAELEDSGVYFCASSPQGSLNTEAFFGQGTRLTVV.

The chain employs TRBV18 and TRBJ1-2; D may be TRBD1 (6 bases). The CDR3 is made up of 15 amino acids. V was shortened by 9 bases and J by 4 bases, with 21 bases between the two germline ends. From germline, CDR1 is KGHSH and CDR2 LQKENI. CDR3 sequence reads: CASTLQGGGSYGYTF. DNA of the CDR3: TGTGCCAGTACCCTCCAGGGTGGGGGCTCCTATGGCTACACCTTC.

The chain carries TRBV5-1 and TRBJ2-1; 10 bases are a match to TRBD2. The CDR3 is made up of 15 amino acids. V shed 3 bases and J 6 bases; nucleotides not matched to a gene: 6. The germline gives CDR1 SGHRS, CDR2 YFSETQ. CDR3 region: CASSSGAGGVNEQFF. The CDR3 nucleotides read TGCGCCAGCAGCTCCGGAGCGGGAGGGGTCAATGAGCAGTTCTTC.

In this sample, this clone turned up once. V and J are TRBV3-1 (or the pseudogene TRBV3-2) and TRBJ2-2; 13 nucleotides agree with TRBD2. Losses at the gene ends were 0 bases for V and 3 bases for J; bases not matched to a gene: 10. Germline CDR1 is LGHDT and CDR2 is YNNKEL (reference sequence). The CDR3 extends over 20 amino acids. CDR3 sequence reads: CASSQDLGLAGASHTGELFF. The CDR3 nucleotides are TGTGCCAGCAGCCAAGATTTAGGACTAGCGGGAGCGTCCCACACCGGGGAGCTGTTTTTT.

This chain uses TRBV4-1 with TRBJ2-6, with D possibly being TRBD1 (6 bases). Looked up from germline, CDR1 is MGHRA and CDR2 is YSYEKL. The CDR3 spans 16 residues. V lost 1 base, J lost 5 bases, and 12 bases lay in between. CDR3 sequence: CASSQARDNRANVLTF. The CDR3 coding sequence is TGCGCCAGCAGCCAAGCCCGGGACAATAGGGCCAACGTCCTGACTTTC.

The J gene is TRBJ1-2, the V gene TRBV7-9; 8 positions match TRBD1. Germline loops: CDR1 SEHNR, CDR2 FQNEAQ (reference sequence). The CDR3 runs 15 residues. Unmatched junction bases numbered 5, after V lost 0 bases and J lost 5 bases. CDR3 sequence reads: CASSLARDRSYGYTF. In DNA, the CDR3 is TGTGCCAGCAGCTTAGCTCGGGACAGGTCGTATGGCTACACCTTC.

This chain connects TRBV4-1 to TRBJ1-6; 7 bases line up with TRBD1. The J segment lost 8 bases and the V segment lost 1 base, leaving 2 bases of the junction unmatched. Germline-derived CDR1 and CDR2 are MGHRA and YSYEKL. CDR3 length: 14 residues. CDR3 DNA sequence: TGCGCCAGCAGCCAAGGACAGGGCGATTCACCCCTCCACTTT. This sequence encodes CASSQGQGDSPLHF.

The chain is built from TRBV5-5 and TRBJ2-1; D remains unclear. CDR1 and CDR2 (germline): SGHKS, YYEKEE (reference sequence). The CDR3 runs 14 residues. The V end lost 0 bases, the J end lost 8 bases, and 12 bases lay between the germline ends. The CDR3 here is CASSLGKTVDEQFF. The CDR3, as DNA: TGTGCCAGCAGCTTGGGCAAAACGGTGGATGAGCAGTTCTTC.

This chain joins TRBV28 and TRBJ2-7; 8 bases are shared with TRBD1. CDR3 length: 14 amino acids. Trimming cost V 3 bases and J 3 bases; bases outside gene matches: 4. Germline-derived CDR1 and CDR2 are MDHEN and SYDVKM. The CDR3 protein is CASSLGQDYYEQYF. CDR3 bases: TGTGCCAGCAGTTTGGGACAGGACTACTACGAGCAGTACTTC.

The genes are TRBV11-2 and TRBJ2-4; 7 nucleotides agree with TRBD2. V trimming: 4 bases; J trimming: 6 bases; junction bases outside the gene matches: 12. Germline CDR1 is SGHAT and CDR2 is FQNNGV. CDR3 length: 16 amino acids. The CDR3 DNA sequence: TGTGCCAGCAGCTCGCCCCCTGGGGGGGTAAGAAACATTCAGTACTTC. Residues: CASSSPPGGVRNIQYF.

The chain joins TRBV6-1 to TRBJ1-2; maybe TRBD1 (5 bases). From germline, CDR1 is MNHNS and CDR2 SASEGT. The V end lost 2 bases, the J end lost 1 base, and 8 bases lay between the germline ends. The CDR3 is 14 residues long. For the CDR3, the DNA is TGTGCCAGCAGTGAATACCAGGGTAACTATGGCTACACCTTC. Translating gives CASSEYQGNYGYTF.

This clone was picked up one time. The CDR3 nucleotides read TGTGCCAGCAGCCCGCCCCGGGAGAACATTCAGTACTTC. Protein: CASSPPRENIQYF. The rearrangement links TRBV7-9 to TRBJ2-4; D is possibly TRBD2 (6 bases). CDR1 is SEHNR, CDR2 FQNEAQ, per germline (reference sequence). V shed 5 bases and J shed 7 bases, with 12 bases lying between them. The CDR3 is 13 amino acids.

The chain is built from TRBV7-9 and TRBJ1-1; D is unresolved. CDR3 length: 15 amino acids. Trimming took 1 base from V and 1 from J, leaving 10 bases between them. Looked up from germline, CDR1 is SEHNR and CDR2 is FQNEAQ (reference sequence). The CDR3 nucleotides are TGTGCCAGCAGCTTAGGCGTCGGGGAGAACACTGAAGCTTTCTTT. It is translated as CASSLGVGENTEAFF.